One and the same sample provided the 24 T cell receptor beta chains below, sequenced in a study of Graves' ophthalmopathy and Graves' hyperthyroidism. RNA transcripts provided the template for amplifying TCR beta CDR3 regions. Second-round multiplex PCR followed a first-round RT-PCR using HTBI primers. TCRdb called the multiplex PCR reads again in MiXCR, with one record for every CDR3 protein. The table shows 560,000 or so distinct CDR3 sequences, with less than 45% occurring only once. Specimen: peripheral blood or thyroid tissue (not recorded which). The receptors were sampled from an adult man with Graves' hyperthyroidism.

This clonotype was seen at least ten times. The V and J genes are TRBV6-6 and TRBJ2-5; D is possibly TRBD2 (5 bases). This CDR3 is 12 amino acids long. The V end lost 6 bases, the J end lost 6 bases, and 11 bases lay between the germline ends. Germline CDR1 and CDR2: MNHNY and SVGAGI (reference sequence). CDR3 amino acids: CASSYDYKTQYF. DNA of the CDR3: TGTGCCAGCAGCTATGACTATAAGACCCAGTACTTC.

This rearrangement joins TRBV5-1 to TRBJ2-7, with TRBD2 matching 11 bases. J gave up 7 bases and V 4 bases, and 7 bases lay outside the gene matches. The CDR3 spans 14 residues. Germline values: CDR1 SGHRS, CDR2 YFSETQ. CDR3 loop: CASSDGTSGGEQYF. The CDR3, as DNA: TGCGCCAGCAGCGACGGGACTAGCGGTGGAGAGCAGTACTTC.

Ten or more counts support this clonotype. V usage is TRBV20-1 and J usage is TRBJ2-7, with D perhaps TRBD1 or TRBD2 (5 bases each). Trimming cost V 6 bases and J 4 bases, with 19 bases left between them. Germline V CDR1 and CDR2: DFQATT, SNEGSKA (reference sequence). There are 14 residues in the CDR3. The CDR3 region is CSARLIATGYEQYF. The DNA for the CDR3 is TGCAGTGCGCGACTAATTGCTACAGGTTACGAGCAGTACTTC.

This clonotype showed up many times. The chain uses TRBV10-3 and TRBJ2-7; TRBD1 or TRBD2 may be the D gene (5 bases each). CDR3 size: 14 residues. Germline CDR1 is ENHRY and CDR2 is SYGVKD. With 6 bases removed from V and 0 bases from J, the gap between germline ends came to 12 bases. The DNA of the CDR3 is TGTGCCATCAGCGACGGGGCATACTCCTACGAGCAGTACTTC. This translates into CAISDGAYSYEQYF.

This clonotype showed up just once. V usage is TRBV5-1 and J usage is TRBJ1-3; TRBD1 is a possible D gene (6 bases). Looked up from germline, CDR1 is SGHRS and CDR2 is YFSETQ. Trimming pared 0 bases from V and 0 bases from J, leaving 13 bases between. CDR3 length: 17 amino acids. The DNA of the CDR3 is TGCGCCAGCAGCTTGGACCTTGACAGGAGCTCTGGAAACACCATATATTTT. This gives the protein CASSLDLDRSSGNTIYF. The variable domain in full, with the rest retrieved from reference TRBV5-1 and TRBJ1-3, is KAGVTQTPRYLIKTRGQQVTLSCSPISGHRSVSWYQQTPGQGLQFLFEYFSETQRNKGNFPGRFSGRQFSNSRSEMNVSTLELGDSALYLCASSLDLDRSSGNTIYFGEGSWLTVV.

This clonotype was seen at least ten times. The CDR3 region is CATTGTGNQPQHF. Here the CDR3 DNA reads TGTGCCACGACCGGGACAGGGAATCAGCCCCAGCATTTT. The V gene is TRBV10-3, the J gene TRBJ1-5; 9 bases are shared with TRBD1. Germline V gene lookup returns CDR1 ENHRY and CDR2 SYGVKD. The CDR3 has 13 amino acids. The V and J ends lost 10 bases and 4 bases, in that order; junction bases with no gene match: 5.

This clonotype was recorded at least ten times. This sequence joins TRBV19 and TRBJ2-5; D is possibly TRBD1 (5 bases). CDR1 is LNHDA and CDR2 is SQIVND in the germline V gene (reference sequence). V lost 5 bases and J 1 base, leaving 8 bases between the germline ends. CDR3 length: 13 residues. The CDR3 nucleotides read TGTGCCAGTAGTGACAGCATCCAAGAGACCCAGTACTTC. It yields the protein CASSDSIQETQYF. Supplemented by reference TRBV19 and TRBJ2-5, the full variable domain reads DGGITQSPKYLFRKEGQNVTLSCEQNLNHDAMYWYRQDPGQGLRLIYYSQIVNDFQKGDIAEGYSVSREKKESFPLTVTSAQKNPTAFYLCASSDSIQETQYFGPGTRLLVL.

This clonotype was counted at least ten times. The chain has TRBV7-9 and TRBJ1-1; D gene ambiguous. V lost 0 bases, J lost 0 bases, and 8 bases lay in between. This CDR3 has 15 amino acids. The V gene's germline CDR1 is SEHNR and CDR2 FQNEAQ (reference sequence). The CDR3 DNA reads TGTGCCAGCAGCTTAGCTGGGCAGTTGAACACTGAAGCTTTCTTT. Translated, it gives CASSLAGQLNTEAFF.

The chain employs TRBV7-9 and TRBJ2-7; 9 bases are a match to TRBD1. The tail of the sequence fits TRBJ2-1 better, so the J call may be wrong. The CDR3 is 15 amino acids. Germline V gene sequence: CDR1 SEHNR, CDR2 FQNEAQ (reference sequence). The CDR3 loop is CASRPIQGAYNEQFF. CDR3 bases: TGTGCCAGCAGGCCTATACAGGGGGCTTACAATGAGCAGTTCTTC.

The sample holds many counts of this clonotype. The rearrangement links TRBV12-3 or TRBV12-4 to TRBJ1-1; D is unresolved. V shed 7 bases and J shed 1 base, with 13 bases lying between them. This CDR3 contains 14 residues. CDR3 loop: CASMGNGWNTEAFF. CDR3 nucleotides: TGTGCCAGCATGGGGAACGGTTGGAACACTGAAGCTTTCTTT.

This clonotype came up many times. The chain couples TRBV12-3 or TRBV12-4 to TRBJ1-2; 8 bases map to TRBD1. The CDR3 is 13 amino acids. V was pared by 5 bases and J by 2 bases, with 1 base of the junction left unmatched. The CDR3 protein is CASSTGGNYGYTF. The CDR3 DNA reads TGTGCCAGCAGTACAGGGGGGAACTATGGCTACACCTTC.

The table lists this clonotype with many counts. The gene calls are TRBV4-1 and TRBJ1-1, with 9 positions matching TRBD1. Germline V lookup: CDR1 MGHRA, CDR2 YSYEKL. The CDR3 has 16 amino acids. J gave up 4 bases and V 1 base, and 7 bases lay outside the gene matches. In DNA form, the CDR3 reads TGCGCCAGCAGCCAAGCAACAGGGGGCTTGAGCACTGAAGCTTTCTTT. Amino acids: CASSQATGGLSTEAFF.

This clonotype was recorded at least ten times. The CDR3 coding sequence is TGTGCCACCAGCACAGAATGGGAATCTGGCTACACCTTC. Protein sequence: CATSTEWESGYTF. V and J are TRBV15 and TRBJ1-2; the D is unclear. V lost 4 bases and J 7 bases, leaving 13 bases between the germline ends. The CDR3 is made up of 13 amino acids. Germline CDR1 LNHNV, CDR2 YYDKDF (reference sequence).

This clonotype was found a few times. The V call is TRBV20-1, the J call TRBJ2-7; 8 nucleotides agree with TRBD1. The end of the DNA aligns better with TRBJ2-1, so the J call may be wrong. The CDR3 loop spans 14 amino acids. The germline V gene encodes CDR1 DFQATT and CDR2 SNEGSKA (reference sequence). The CDR3 protein is CSASQGATDNEQFF. The CDR3 nucleotides are TGCAGTGCTAGTCAGGGGGCGACGGACAATGAGCAGTTCTTC.

The chain combines TRBV10-3 with TRBJ2-2, with no clear D. CDR1 is ENHRY, CDR2 SYGVKD, per germline. V lost 2 bases and J 8 bases, leaving 6 bases between the germline ends. The CDR3 runs to 12 residues. The CDR3 region has the DNA TGTGCCATCAGTGAGCGTTGGGGGGAGCTGTTTTTT. Protein sequence: CAISERWGELFF.

V and J are TRBV28 and TRBJ1-2, with D possibly TRBD1 on 5 matching bases. The CDR3 is 14 amino acids. The V gene lost 3 bases and the J gene lost 5 bases, with 13 bases spanning the gap. The germline CDR1 and CDR2 sequences are MDHEN and SYDVKM. CDR3 bases: TGTGCCAGCAGTTTCGGGACTGGGGAATATGGCTACACCTTC. Encoded protein: CASSFGTGEYGYTF.

This clonotype occurred a few times. The chain has TRBV19 and TRBJ1-1; the D is unclear. CDR3 length: 14 residues. Per germline, CDR1 LNHDA and CDR2 SQIVND (reference sequence). V was shortened by 0 bases and J by 8 bases, with 13 bases between the two germline ends. The CDR3 protein is CASSIDWAGEEAFF. DNA of the CDR3: TGTGCCAGTAGTATAGATTGGGCTGGAGAAGAAGCTTTCTTT.

This clonotype was counted ten times or more. The gene calls are TRBV9 and TRBJ1-4; D is undetermined. Germline V gene sequence: CDR1 SGDLS, CDR2 YYNGEE. The V end was cut by 0 bases, the J end by 7 bases, with 13 bases between. The CDR3 has 15 amino acids. DNA of the CDR3: TGTGCCAGCAGCGTAGGTTCTTCGCCGGCTGAAAAACTGTTTTTT. Encoded protein: CASSVGSSPAEKLFF.

This clonotype was counted ten times or more. An end of the junction does not agree with germline; a read error may underlie this. The gene calls are TRBV5-1 and TRBJ1-1; 9 nucleotides agree with TRBD1. Germline lookup yields CDR1 SGHRS and CDR2 YFSETQ. The CDR3 spans 14 residues. CDR3 coding DNA: TGTGCCAGCAGCCTGGGACAGGGCGCGCCTGAAGCTTTCTTT. Translation: CASSLGQGAPEAFF.

This clonotype was counted many times. This chain links TRBV29-1 with TRBJ1-2, with unresolved D. V lost 3 bases, J lost 6 bases, and 5 bases lay in between. The CDR3 runs 10 residues. Germline-derived CDR1 and CDR2 are SQVTM and ANQGSEA. The chain's CDR3 is CSVDHNGYTF. The CDR3 DNA reads as TGCAGCGTTGATCACAATGGCTACACCTTC. Variable domain in full (rest from reference TRBV29-1 and TRBJ1-2): SAVISQKPSRDICQRGTSLTIQCQVDSQVTMMFWYRQQPGQSLTLIATANQGSEATYESGFVIDKFPISRPNLTFSTLTVSNMSPEDSSIYLCSVDHNGYTFGSGTRLTVV.

In its sample, this clonotype was seen a few times. This chain connects TRBV12-3 or TRBV12-4 to TRBJ2-2; the match to TRBD2 covers 12 bases. This CDR3 has 16 residues. J was trimmed by 0 bases and V by 6 bases; bases with no gene match: 2. CDR3 in DNA: TGTGCCAGCAGGAGGACTAGCGGGACGAACACCGGGGAGCTGTTTTTT. The encoded protein is CASRRTSGTNTGELFF.

There are many counts of this clonotype. The rearrangement uses TRBV20-1 and TRBJ2-3; a weak D match, TRBD2 (5 bases). The CDR3 is 16 amino acids. The V gene lost 0 bases and the J gene lost 2 bases, with 15 bases spanning the gap. Germline-derived CDR1 and CDR2 are DFQATT and SNEGSKA (reference sequence). CDR3 DNA: TGCAGTGCTAGAGATTGGGCTAGCTCCTCCACAGATACGCAGTATTTT. Amino acid sequence: CSARDWASSSTDTQYF.

With regard to this clonotype: With a much larger clone just one base away, this may be a read error. The chain is built from TRBV7-6 and TRBJ1-1; D ambiguous. CDR1 and CDR2 (germline): SGHVS, FNYEAQ. The CDR3 contains 16 residues. The CDR3 loop reads CASSITQMGLNAEAFF. The CDR3 coding sequence is TGTGCCAGCAGCATAACCCAAATGGGTCTGAACGCTGAAGCTTTCTTT.

This rearrangement joins TRBV7-2 to TRBJ1-2; 7 bases line up with TRBD1. The CDR3 sequence is 19 residues long. Trimming at V came to 5 bases and at J to 7 bases, leaving 25 bases not matched to a gene. Germline CDR1 is SGHTA and CDR2 is FQGNSA. CDR3 nucleotides: TGTGCCAGCAGCCGAAACAGAATCAGCAGCGCGGGACAGCTCCTTGGCTACACCTTC. This gives the protein CASSRNRISSAGQLLGYTF.